This entry concerns a single TCR beta chain. The CDR3 totals 16 residues. Trimming took off 0 bases at V and 0 bases at J, with 14 bases between the two ends. CDR1 GTSNPN and CDR2 SVGIG come from the germline V gene (reference sequence). The sample comes from a study of blood T cell repertoires in COVID-19. Background on the study: T cells, B-cell-depleted T cells, or PBMCs provided the cDNA or gDNA that served as material.

Sequencing used immunoSEQ multiplex PCR; TCRdb keeps in-frame clones, though not all of them. This table has 60,000 to 70,000 clones, about 85% appearing once. The chain joins TRBV30 to TRBJ1-2; no firm D call. This clonotype was obtained from an older man with acute or convalescent COVID-19. The sequenced material came from peripheral blood. The CDR3 DNA sequence: TGTGCCTGGAGTGTACTGGAGGGTAGAGCTAACTATGGCTACACCTTC. Protein sequence: CAWSVLEGRANYGYTF.